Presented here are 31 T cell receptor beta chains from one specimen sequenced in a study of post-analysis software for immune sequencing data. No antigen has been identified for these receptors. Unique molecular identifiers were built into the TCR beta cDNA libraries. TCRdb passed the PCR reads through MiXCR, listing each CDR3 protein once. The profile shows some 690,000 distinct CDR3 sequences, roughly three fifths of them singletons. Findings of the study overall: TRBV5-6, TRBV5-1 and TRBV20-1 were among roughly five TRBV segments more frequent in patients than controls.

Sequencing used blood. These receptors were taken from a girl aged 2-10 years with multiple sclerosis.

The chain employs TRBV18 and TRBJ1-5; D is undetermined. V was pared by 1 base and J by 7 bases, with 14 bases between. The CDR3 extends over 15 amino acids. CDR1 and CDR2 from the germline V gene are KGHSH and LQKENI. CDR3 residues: CASSPRALAEQPQHF. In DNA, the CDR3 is TGTGCCAGCTCACCACGGGCATTGGCGGAACAGCCCCAGCATTTT. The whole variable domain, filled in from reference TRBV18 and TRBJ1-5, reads NAGVMQNPRHLVRRRGQEARLRCSPMKGHSHVYWYRQLPEEGLKFMVYLQKENIIDESGMPKERFSAEFPKEGPSILRIQQVVRGDSAAYFCASSPRALAEQPQHFGDGTRLSIL.

The CDR3 DNA reads TGTGCCATCAGGGGACAGGGTGGGAATGAGCAGTTCTTC. Protein sequence: CAIRGQGGNEQFF. This chain connects TRBV10-3 to TRBJ2-1; TRBD1 matches 9 bases. The V and J ends lost 6 bases and 7 bases, in that order; junction bases with no gene match: 4. The CDR3 is 13 residues long. From germline, CDR1 is ENHRY and CDR2 SYGVKD.

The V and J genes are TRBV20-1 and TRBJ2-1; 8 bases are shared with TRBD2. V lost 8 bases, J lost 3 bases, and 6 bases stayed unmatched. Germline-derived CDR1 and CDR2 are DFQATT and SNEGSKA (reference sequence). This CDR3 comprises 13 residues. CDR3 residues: CSPRSGNYNEQFF. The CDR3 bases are TGCAGTCCTCGTAGCGGGAACTACAATGAGCAGTTCTTC.

The CDR3 sequence is CAISSRDRGFHEKLFF. DNA of the CDR3: TGTGCCATCAGTAGCCGGGACAGGGGGTTTCATGAAAAACTGTTTTTT. The chain employs TRBV10-3 and TRBJ1-4, with 11 bases matching TRBD1. The germline V gene encodes CDR1 ENHRY and CDR2 SYGVKD. Losses at the gene ends were 5 bases for V and 6 bases for J; bases not matched to a gene: 8. CDR3 size: 16 residues.

This CDR3 is CASSDSGGRETQYF. For the CDR3, the DNA is TGTGCCAGCAGCGATAGCGGGGGTCGGGAGACCCAGTACTTC. This rearrangement joins TRBV5-5 to TRBJ2-7; 9 nucleotides line up with TRBD2. The DNA end lines up better with TRBJ2-5; the J call may be wrong. CDR1 and CDR2 (germline): SGHKS, YYEKEE (reference sequence). The CDR3 has 14 residues.

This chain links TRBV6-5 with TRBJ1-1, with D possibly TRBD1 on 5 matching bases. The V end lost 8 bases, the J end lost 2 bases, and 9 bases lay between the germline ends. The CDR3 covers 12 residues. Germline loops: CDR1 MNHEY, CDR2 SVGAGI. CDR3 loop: CASVGGNTEAFF. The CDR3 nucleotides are TGTGCCAGCGTGGGGGGTAACACTGAAGCTTTCTTT.

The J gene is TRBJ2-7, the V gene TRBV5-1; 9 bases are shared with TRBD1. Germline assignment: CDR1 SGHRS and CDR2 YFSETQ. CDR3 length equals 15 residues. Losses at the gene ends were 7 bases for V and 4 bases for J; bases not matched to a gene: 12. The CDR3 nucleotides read TGCGCCAGCCAGCCAGGGGACAGGGCGAGGTACGAGCAGTACTTC. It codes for CASQPGDRARYEQYF.

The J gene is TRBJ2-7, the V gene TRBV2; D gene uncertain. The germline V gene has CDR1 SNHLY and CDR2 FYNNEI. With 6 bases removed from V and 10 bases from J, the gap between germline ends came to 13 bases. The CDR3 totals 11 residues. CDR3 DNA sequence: TGTGCCAGCAGCCCCTCCTACATCCAGTACTTC. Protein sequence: CASSPSYIQYF. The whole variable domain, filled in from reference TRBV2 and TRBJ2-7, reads EPEVTQTPSHQVTQMGQEVILRCVPISNHLYFYWYRQILGQKVEFLVSFYNNEISEKSEIFDDQFSVERPDGSNFTLKIRSTKLEDSAMYFCASSPSYIQYFGPGTRLTVT.

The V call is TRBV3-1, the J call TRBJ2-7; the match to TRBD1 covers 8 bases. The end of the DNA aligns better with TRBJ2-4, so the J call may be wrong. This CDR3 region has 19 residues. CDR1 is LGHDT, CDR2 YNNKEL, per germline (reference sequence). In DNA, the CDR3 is TGTGCCAGCAGCCAAGAACTCAGGGGGCCAACCCCACGGAAAAACATTCAGTACTTC. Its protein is CASSQELRGPTPRKNIQYF.

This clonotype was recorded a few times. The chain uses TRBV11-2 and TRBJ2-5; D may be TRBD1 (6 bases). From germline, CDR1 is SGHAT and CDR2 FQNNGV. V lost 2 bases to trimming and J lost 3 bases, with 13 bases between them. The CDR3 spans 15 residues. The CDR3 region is CASSLTPAGEETQYF. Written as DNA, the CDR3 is TGTGCCAGCAGCTTAACCCCCGCAGGGGAAGAGACCCAGTACTTC.

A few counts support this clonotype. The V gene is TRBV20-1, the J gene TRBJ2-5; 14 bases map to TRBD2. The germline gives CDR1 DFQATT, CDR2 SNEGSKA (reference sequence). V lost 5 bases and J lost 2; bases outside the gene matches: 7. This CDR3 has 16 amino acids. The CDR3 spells CSAGTSGRRGQETQYF. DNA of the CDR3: TGCAGTGCTGGGACTAGCGGGAGACGAGGGCAAGAGACCCAGTACTTC.

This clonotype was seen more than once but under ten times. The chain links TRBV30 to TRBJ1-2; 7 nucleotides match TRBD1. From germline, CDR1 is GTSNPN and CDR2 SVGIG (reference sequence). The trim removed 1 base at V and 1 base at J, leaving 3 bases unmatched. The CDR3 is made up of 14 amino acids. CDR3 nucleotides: TGTGCCTGGAGTGGAGGACAGGTTAACTATGGCTACACCTTC. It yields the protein CAWSGGQVNYGYTF. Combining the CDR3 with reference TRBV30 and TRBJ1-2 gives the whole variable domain SQTIHQWPATLVQPVGSPLSLECTVEGTSNPNLYWYRQAAGRGLQLLFYSVGIGQISSEVPQNLSASRPQDRQFILSSKKLLLSDSGFYLCAWSGGQVNYGYTFGSGTRLTVV.

The CDR3 coding sequence is TGTGCCAGCAGCCCAGACTCCTTTCCGGGTAATGAGCAGTTCTTC. It is translated as CASSPDSFPGNEQFF. V is TRBV7-3 and J is TRBJ2-1; D is ambiguous. The CDR3 consists of 15 residues. Deletions cut 5 bases from V and 7 bases from J, with 18 bases between. The germline V gene encodes CDR1 SGHTA and CDR2 FQGTGA.

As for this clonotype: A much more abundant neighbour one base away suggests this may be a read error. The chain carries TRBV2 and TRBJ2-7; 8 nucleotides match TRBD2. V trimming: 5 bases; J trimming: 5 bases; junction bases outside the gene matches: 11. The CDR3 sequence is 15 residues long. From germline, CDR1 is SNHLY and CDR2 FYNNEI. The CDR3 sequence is CASSLLAGSTNEQYF. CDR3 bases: TGTGCCAGCAGTCTCTTAGCGGGGAGCACCAACGAGCAGTACTTC.

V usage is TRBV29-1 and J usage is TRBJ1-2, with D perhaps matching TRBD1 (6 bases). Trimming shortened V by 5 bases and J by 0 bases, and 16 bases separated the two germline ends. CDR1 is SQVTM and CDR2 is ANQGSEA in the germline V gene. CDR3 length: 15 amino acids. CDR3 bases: TGCAGCGTTTCCGGCCGGGACACGACTAACTATGGCTACACCTTC. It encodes CSVSGRDTTNYGYTF.

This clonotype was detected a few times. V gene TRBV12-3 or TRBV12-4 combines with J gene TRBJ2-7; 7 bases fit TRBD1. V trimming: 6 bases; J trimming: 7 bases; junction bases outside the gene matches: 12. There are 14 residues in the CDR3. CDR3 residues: CASSQTDRVGEQYF. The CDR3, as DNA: TGTGCCAGCAGCCAAACCGACAGGGTCGGGGAGCAGTACTTC.

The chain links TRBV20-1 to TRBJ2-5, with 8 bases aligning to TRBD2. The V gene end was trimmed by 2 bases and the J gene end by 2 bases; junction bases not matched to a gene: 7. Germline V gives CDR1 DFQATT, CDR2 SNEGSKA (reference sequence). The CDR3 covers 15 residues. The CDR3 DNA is TGCAGTGCTAGACTAGGCGGGGGGACGCAAGAGACCCAGTACTTC. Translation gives CSARLGGGTQETQYF.

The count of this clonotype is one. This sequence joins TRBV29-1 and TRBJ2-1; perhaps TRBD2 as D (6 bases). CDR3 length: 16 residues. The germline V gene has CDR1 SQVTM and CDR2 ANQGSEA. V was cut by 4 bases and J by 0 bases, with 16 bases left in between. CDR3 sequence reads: CSVGGRRNSSYNEQFF. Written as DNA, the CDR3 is TGCAGCGTTGGGGGGAGGCGGAATAGCTCCTACAATGAGCAGTTCTTC.

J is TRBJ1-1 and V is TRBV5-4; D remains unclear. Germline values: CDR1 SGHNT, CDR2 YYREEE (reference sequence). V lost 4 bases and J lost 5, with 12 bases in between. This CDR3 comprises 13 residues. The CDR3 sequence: CASSQSSTTEAFF. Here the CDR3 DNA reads TGTGCCAGCAGCCAGAGCTCTACGACTGAAGCTTTCTTT.

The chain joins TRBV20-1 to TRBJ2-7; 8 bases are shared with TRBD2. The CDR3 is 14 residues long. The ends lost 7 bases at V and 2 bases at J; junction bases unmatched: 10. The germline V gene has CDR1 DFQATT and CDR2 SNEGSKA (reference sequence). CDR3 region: CSVGSAGVPYEQYF. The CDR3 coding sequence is TGCAGTGTAGGATCAGCGGGAGTTCCCTACGAGCAGTACTTC.

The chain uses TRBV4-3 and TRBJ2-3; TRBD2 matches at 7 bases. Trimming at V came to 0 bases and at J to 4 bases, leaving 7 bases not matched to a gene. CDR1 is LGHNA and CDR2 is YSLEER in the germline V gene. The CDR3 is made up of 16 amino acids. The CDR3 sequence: CASSQDRGVLPDTQYF. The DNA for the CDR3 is TGCGCCAGCAGCCAAGACCGGGGGGTTTTACCAGATACGCAGTATTTT.

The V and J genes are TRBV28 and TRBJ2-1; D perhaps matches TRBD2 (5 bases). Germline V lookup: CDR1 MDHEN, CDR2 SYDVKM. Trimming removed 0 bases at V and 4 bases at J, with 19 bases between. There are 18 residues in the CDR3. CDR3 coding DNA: TGTGCCAGCAGTTTATGGCTGGGTCCTAGCTCGAATTACAATGAGCAGTTCTTC. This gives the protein CASSLWLGPSSNYNEQFF.

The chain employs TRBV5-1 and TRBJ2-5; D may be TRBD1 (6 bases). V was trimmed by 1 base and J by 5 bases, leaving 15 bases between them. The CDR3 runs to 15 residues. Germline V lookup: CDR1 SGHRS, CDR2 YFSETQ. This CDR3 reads CASSLTGWRFETQYF. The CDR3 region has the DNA TGCGCCAGCAGCTTGACAGGGTGGAGGTTTGAGACCCAGTACTTC. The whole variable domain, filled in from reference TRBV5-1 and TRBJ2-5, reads KAGVTQTPRYLIKTRGQQVTLSCSPISGHRSVSWYQQTPGQGLQFLFEYFSETQRNKGNFPGRFSGRQFSNSRSEMNVSTLELGDSALYLCASSLTGWRFETQYFGPGTRLLVL.

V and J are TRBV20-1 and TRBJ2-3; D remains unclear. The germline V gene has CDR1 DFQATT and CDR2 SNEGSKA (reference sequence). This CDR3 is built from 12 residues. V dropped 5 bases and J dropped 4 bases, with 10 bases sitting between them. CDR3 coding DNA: TGCAGTGCTTCTGCTGGAGCAGATACGCAGTATTTT. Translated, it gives CSASAGADTQYF.

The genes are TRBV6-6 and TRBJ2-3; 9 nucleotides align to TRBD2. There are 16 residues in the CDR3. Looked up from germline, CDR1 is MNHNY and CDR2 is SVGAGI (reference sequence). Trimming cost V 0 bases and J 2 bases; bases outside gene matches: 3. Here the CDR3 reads CASSYSRLADTDTQYF. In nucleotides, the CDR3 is TGTGCCAGCAGTTACTCGAGACTAGCGGACACAGATACGCAGTATTTT.

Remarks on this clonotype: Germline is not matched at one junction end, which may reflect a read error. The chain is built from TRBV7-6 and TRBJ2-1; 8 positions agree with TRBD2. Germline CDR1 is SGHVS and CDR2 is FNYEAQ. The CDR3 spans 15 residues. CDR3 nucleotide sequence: TGTGCCTGCAGCCCCGAGAGCGGGAGATCATATGAGCAGTTCTTC. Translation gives CACSPESGRSYEQFF.

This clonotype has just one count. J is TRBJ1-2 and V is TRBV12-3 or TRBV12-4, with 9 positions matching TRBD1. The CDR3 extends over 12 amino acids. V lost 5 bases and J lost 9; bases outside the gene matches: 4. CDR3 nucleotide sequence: TGTGCCAGCAGTGAGGGACAGGGAAGCTACACCTTC. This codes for CASSEGQGSYTF.

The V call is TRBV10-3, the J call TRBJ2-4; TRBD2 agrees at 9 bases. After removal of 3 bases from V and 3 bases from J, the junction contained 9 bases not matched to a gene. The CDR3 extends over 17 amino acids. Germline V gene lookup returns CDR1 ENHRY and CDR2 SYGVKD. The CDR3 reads CAISEGASGDSKNIQYF. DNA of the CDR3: TGTGCCATCAGTGAAGGGGCTAGCGGGGATAGCAAAAACATTCAGTACTTC.

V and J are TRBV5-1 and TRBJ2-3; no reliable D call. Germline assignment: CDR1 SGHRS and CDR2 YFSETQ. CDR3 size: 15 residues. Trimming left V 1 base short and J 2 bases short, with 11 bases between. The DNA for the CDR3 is TGCGCCAGCAGCTTGATTGGGGTCATCACAGATACGCAGTATTTT. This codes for CASSLIGVITDTQYF.

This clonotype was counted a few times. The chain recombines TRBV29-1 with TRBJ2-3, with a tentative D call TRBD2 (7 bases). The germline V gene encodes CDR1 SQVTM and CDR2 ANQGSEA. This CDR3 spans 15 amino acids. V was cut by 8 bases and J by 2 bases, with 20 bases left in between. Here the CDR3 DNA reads TGCAGCTTATCCCCCTCGGGGGGACACACAGATACGCAGTATTTT. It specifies CSLSPSGGHTDTQYF.

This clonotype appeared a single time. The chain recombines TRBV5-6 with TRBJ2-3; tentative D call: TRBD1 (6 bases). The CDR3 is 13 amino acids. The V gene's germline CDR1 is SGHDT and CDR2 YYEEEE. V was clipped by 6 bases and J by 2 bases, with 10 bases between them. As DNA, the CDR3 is TGTGCCAGCAAGCACAGGGTCACAGATACGCAGTATTTT. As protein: CASKHRVTDTQYF. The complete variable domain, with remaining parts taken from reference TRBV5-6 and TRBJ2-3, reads DAGVTQSPTHLIKTRGQQVTLRCSPKSGHDTVSWYQQALGQGPQFIFQYYEEEERQRGNFPDRFSGHQFPNYSSELNVNALLLGDSALYLCASKHRVTDTQYFGPGTRLTVL.